This entry is about one TCR beta chain. The data belong to a study of T cell changes during pregnancy in multiple sclerosis. TCRdb's copy holds only in-frame clones and misses some; the assay was immunoSEQ multiplex PCR. Among tens of thousands of clones, around 92% were seen once, and the ten largest hold over 0.8%. The V gene lost 0 bases and the J gene lost 4 bases, with 16 bases spanning the gap. The CDR3 contains 16 residues. Germline V gives CDR1 SGHKS, CDR2 YYEKEE (reference sequence). The clonotype comes from a female donor with multiple sclerosis, enrolled in a pregnancy study. The gene calls are TRBV5-5 and TRBJ1-1; D is undetermined. Sequencing used peripheral blood, obtained in the first trimester of pregnancy. CDR3: CASSLEAGPRSTEAFF. The CDR3 DNA follows: TGTGCCAGCAGCTTGGAAGCGGGCCCTAGGAGCACTGAAGCTTTCTTT. Supplemented by reference TRBV5-5 and TRBJ1-1, the full variable domain reads DAGVTQSPTHLIKTRGQQVTLRCSPISGHKSVSWYQQVLGQGPQFIFQYYEKEERGRGNFPDRFSARQFPNYSSELNVNALLLGDSALYLCASSLEAGPRSTEAFFGQGTRLTVV.